Listed below are T cell receptor beta chains from one sample, sequenced in a study of T-cell reconstitution after alpha-beta-depleted transplantation in children. TCRdb passed the PCR reads through MiXCR, listing each CDR3 protein once. The data show fewer than 120,000 distinct CDR3 sequences, with 10% seen just once and around 8.2% held by the top ten. Material: PBMCs from the stem cell graft donor, obtained from the stem cell graft. These receptor sequences come from a human donor who donated a stem cell graft to a child with acute lymphoblastic leukemia. Both conserved end residues are part of each CDR3. Each record gives: J gene, clone size, V gene, D gene, CDR3 DNA, CDR3 protein. The D gene is left open where the match is weak. The size field is filled for only some rows; it gives once, few, many or a size class.

j_gene: TRBJ1-1; abundance: -; v_gene: TRBV4-3; d_gene: TRBD1; CDR3nt: TGCGCCAGCAGCCGACAGGGGGCCATGAACACTGAAGCTTTCTTT; CDR3aa: CASSRQGAMNTEAFF
j_gene: TRBJ2-1; abundance: many; v_gene: TRBV6-5; d_gene: -; CDR3nt: TGTGCCAGCAGTTACTCGAGGGGAAATGAGCAGTTCTTC; CDR3aa: CASSYSRGNEQFF
j_gene: TRBJ1-1; abundance: many; v_gene: TRBV12-3/TRBV12-4; d_gene: TRBD1; CDR3nt: TGTGCCAGCAGTTTAGGGGACAGGGTGAACACTGAAGCTTTCTTT; CDR3aa: CASSLGDRVNTEAFF
j_gene: TRBJ1-6; abundance: many; v_gene: TRBV7-3; d_gene: -; CDR3nt: TGTGCCAGCAGCTTAAATGTTCGGGGGGATTCACCCCTCCACTTT; CDR3aa: CASSLNVRGDSPLHF
j_gene: TRBJ2-5; abundance: many; v_gene: TRBV6-6; d_gene: -; CDR3nt: TGTGCCAGCAGTTGGGCTTTTAGAGAGACCCAGTACTTC; CDR3aa: CASSWAFRETQYF
j_gene: TRBJ1-1; abundance: -; v_gene: TRBV6-2/TRBV6-3; d_gene: -; CDR3nt: TGTGCCAGCTCGGGCGGGAACACTGAAGCTTTCTTT; CDR3aa: CASSGGNTEAFF
j_gene: TRBJ2-7; abundance: many; v_gene: TRBV20-1; d_gene: TRBD2; CDR3nt: TGCAGTGCTAGAGATTGGGCGGGAGCGGGGCCCGAGCAGTACTTC; CDR3aa: CSARDWAGAGPEQYF
j_gene: TRBJ1-3; abundance: many; v_gene: TRBV7-6; d_gene: TRBD1; CDR3nt: TGTGCCAGCAGCGCCCGGGACAGGGCTGACTCTGGAAACACCATATATTTT; CDR3aa: CASSARDRADSGNTIYF
j_gene: TRBJ1-4; abundance: many; v_gene: TRBV5-1; d_gene: TRBD1; CDR3nt: TGCGCCAGCAGCATATCCGACAGGGGGGATGCAACTAATGAAAAACTGTTTTTT; CDR3aa: CASSISDRGDATNEKLFF
j_gene: TRBJ2-7; abundance: many; v_gene: TRBV12-3/TRBV12-4; d_gene: -; CDR3nt: TGTGCCAGCAGTTTTAGGCAGGACTCCTACGAGCAGTACTTC; CDR3aa: CASSFRQDSYEQYF
j_gene: TRBJ1-2; abundance: many; v_gene: TRBV19; d_gene: -; CDR3nt: TGTGCCAGTAGTCTCTGGGACGGGACACAGCATGGCTACACCTTC; CDR3aa: CASSLWDGTQHGYTF
j_gene: TRBJ1-1; abundance: many; v_gene: TRBV20-1; d_gene: -; CDR3nt: TGCAGTGCCCAATCTCATTGGCGTCTCGCTGAAGCTTTCTTT; CDR3aa: CSAQSHWRLAEAFF
j_gene: TRBJ1-4; abundance: many; v_gene: TRBV4-3; d_gene: -; CDR3nt: TGCGCCAGCAGCCAAGGATCAGAGGGGCGAGCTAATGAAAAACTGTTTTTT; CDR3aa: CASSQGSEGRANEKLFF
j_gene: TRBJ2-7; abundance: many; v_gene: TRBV20-1; d_gene: -; CDR3nt: TGCAGTGCTAGGAGCGGAACAGGATTATTCGAGCAGTACTTC; CDR3aa: CSARSGTGLFEQYF
j_gene: TRBJ2-1; abundance: many; v_gene: TRBV3-1; d_gene: TRBD2; CDR3nt: TGTGCCAGCAGCCAGATACCTCTATCGGGAGGTATCCCGGCGTTATACAATGAGCAGTTCTTC; CDR3aa: CASSQIPLSGGIPALYNEQFF
j_gene: TRBJ2-1; abundance: many; v_gene: TRBV27; d_gene: -; CDR3nt: TGTGCCAGCAGTTCCGCCTCTGGGCTAGACAATGAGCAGTTCTTC; CDR3aa: CASSSASGLDNEQFF
j_gene: TRBJ2-6; abundance: many; v_gene: TRBV3-1; d_gene: -; CDR3nt: TGTGCCAGCAGCCAAGGTCACACCCGCTCTGGGGCCAACGTCCTGACTTTC; CDR3aa: CASSQGHTRSGANVLTF
j_gene: TRBJ1-5; abundance: many; v_gene: TRBV12-3/TRBV12-4; d_gene: -; CDR3nt: TGTGCCAGCAGCCGCCCTGGACCAAATCAGCCCCAGCATTTT; CDR3aa: CASSRPGPNQPQHF
j_gene: TRBJ1-1; abundance: many; v_gene: TRBV20-1; d_gene: -; CDR3nt: TGCAGTGCTCCGGTGGGCACTGAAGCTTTCTTT; CDR3aa: CSAPVGTEAFF
j_gene: TRBJ2-4; abundance: many; v_gene: TRBV4-3; d_gene: -; CDR3nt: TGCGCCAGCAGCCAAGATTGGGGCAGTAAGGACATTCAGTACTTC; CDR3aa: CASSQDWGSKDIQYF
j_gene: TRBJ1-4; abundance: many; v_gene: TRBV20-1; d_gene: TRBD1; CDR3nt: TGCAGTGCTAGGGACGGACAGGGGGTTGGGGAAAAACTGTTTTTT; CDR3aa: CSARDGQGVGEKLFF
j_gene: TRBJ2-3; abundance: many; v_gene: TRBV4-3; d_gene: TRBD2; CDR3nt: TGCGCCAGCAGCCAAGAGCCTAGCGGGGGGTTAGGTACGCAGTATTTT; CDR3aa: CASSQEPSGGLGTQYF
j_gene: TRBJ1-1; abundance: -; v_gene: TRBV29-1; d_gene: -; CDR3nt: TGCAGCGTTGAGGGGGGGAACACTGAAGCTTTCTTT; CDR3aa: CSVEGGNTEAFF
j_gene: TRBJ1-5; abundance: many; v_gene: TRBV27; d_gene: TRBD1; CDR3nt: TGTGCCAGCAGTTTAGAACAGGGGGCTTATAGCAATCAGCCCCAGCATTTT; CDR3aa: CASSLEQGAYSNQPQHF
j_gene: TRBJ2-7; abundance: -; v_gene: TRBV25-1; d_gene: TRBD2; CDR3nt: TGTGCCAGGACTGAATATGCGGGAGGGGCCTACGAGCAGTACTTC; CDR3aa: CARTEYAGGAYEQYF
j_gene: TRBJ1-2; abundance: many; v_gene: TRBV12-3/TRBV12-4; d_gene: TRBD1; CDR3nt: TGTGCCAGCAGGAAGTGGGACAGGGGGCAGAACTATGGCTACACCTTC; CDR3aa: CASRKWDRGQNYGYTF
j_gene: TRBJ1-5; abundance: many; v_gene: TRBV29-1; d_gene: -; CDR3nt: TGCAGCGTTGAAGGAGGGGTCGGTCAGCCCCAGCATTTT; CDR3aa: CSVEGGVGQPQHF
j_gene: TRBJ2-7; abundance: -; v_gene: TRBV19; d_gene: TRBD2; CDR3nt: TGTGCCAGTAGCCCCGGGACTAGTGCCTACGAGCAGTACTTC; CDR3aa: CASSPGTSAYEQYF
j_gene: TRBJ2-7; abundance: many; v_gene: TRBV7-2; d_gene: -; CDR3nt: TGTGCCAGCAGCCGAGGATGGAGCTCCTACGAGCAGTACTTC; CDR3aa: CASSRGWSSYEQYF
j_gene: TRBJ2-3; abundance: many; v_gene: TRBV12-3/TRBV12-4; d_gene: -; CDR3nt: TGTGCCAGCAGTTTAGAGGGCTACACAGATACGCAGTATTTT; CDR3aa: CASSLEGYTDTQYF
j_gene: TRBJ1-1; abundance: many; v_gene: TRBV5-1; d_gene: -; CDR3nt: TGCGCCAGCAGCTTGGGAGAGGGAGAGGACACTGAAGCTTTCTTT; CDR3aa: CASSLGEGEDTEAFF
j_gene: TRBJ1-1; abundance: many; v_gene: TRBV15; d_gene: -; CDR3nt: TGTGCCACCAGCAGAGTTGACAGTGAAGCTTTCTTT; CDR3aa: CATSRVDSEAFF
j_gene: TRBJ2-1; abundance: many; v_gene: TRBV27; d_gene: -; CDR3nt: TGTGCCAGCAGTTTAAGTACGCGGGTCAATGAGCAGTTCTTC; CDR3aa: CASSLSTRVNEQFF
j_gene: TRBJ2-5; abundance: many; v_gene: TRBV15; d_gene: -; CDR3nt: TGTGCCACCAGCAGAGACAGGGCCGTAGAGACCCAGTACTTC; CDR3aa: CATSRDRAVETQYF
j_gene: TRBJ2-6; abundance: many; v_gene: TRBV7-2; d_gene: -; CDR3nt: TGTGCCAGCAGCGTTTCTTTTGGGGCCAACGTCCTGACTTTC; CDR3aa: CASSVSFGANVLTF
j_gene: TRBJ1-6; abundance: many; v_gene: TRBV20-1; d_gene: TRBD1; CDR3nt: TGCAGTGCTAGTTTTGGGGACAGGGGAAATTCACCCCTCCACTTT; CDR3aa: CSASFGDRGNSPLHF
j_gene: TRBJ1-2; abundance: many; v_gene: TRBV5-6; d_gene: TRBD1; CDR3nt: TGTGCCAGCAGCTTTTCCTGGACAGGGGATGGCTACACCTTC; CDR3aa: CASSFSWTGDGYTF
j_gene: TRBJ2-1; abundance: many; v_gene: TRBV10-3; d_gene: -; CDR3nt: TGTGCCATCAGATTTGGGGGCTCCTACAATGAGCAGTTCTTC; CDR3aa: CAIRFGGSYNEQFF
j_gene: TRBJ1-1; abundance: many; v_gene: TRBV20-1; d_gene: TRBD1; CDR3nt: TGCAGTGCTAGAGATACAGGGGGCTACGGCACTGAAGCTTTCTTT; CDR3aa: CSARDTGGYGTEAFF
j_gene: TRBJ1-5; abundance: many; v_gene: TRBV27; d_gene: TRBD1; CDR3nt: TGTGCCAGCAGTCCGGACAGGGTCTATAGCAATCAGCCCCAGCATTTT; CDR3aa: CASSPDRVYSNQPQHF
j_gene: TRBJ2-2; abundance: many; v_gene: TRBV5-4; d_gene: -; CDR3nt: TGTGCCAGCAGCTTGGACAGTTTAACCGGGGAGCTGTTTTTT; CDR3aa: CASSLDSLTGELFF
j_gene: TRBJ2-3; abundance: many; v_gene: TRBV2; d_gene: -; CDR3nt: TGTGCCAGCAGGAACACAGATACGCAGTATTTT; CDR3aa: CASRNTDTQYF
j_gene: TRBJ1-1; abundance: many; v_gene: TRBV6-1; d_gene: -; CDR3nt: TGTGCCAGCAGGAATGCCATGAACACTGAAGCTTTCTTT; CDR3aa: CASRNAMNTEAFF
j_gene: TRBJ2-5; abundance: many; v_gene: TRBV5-8; d_gene: -; CDR3nt: TGTGCCAGCAGCTCCGTGATACAAGAGACCCAGTACTTC; CDR3aa: CASSSVIQETQYF
j_gene: TRBJ2-1; abundance: many; v_gene: TRBV5-1; d_gene: -; CDR3nt: TGCGCCAGCAACCCAGGAGACGGGAATGAGCAGTTCTTC; CDR3aa: CASNPGDGNEQFF
j_gene: TRBJ2-5; abundance: many; v_gene: TRBV5-1; d_gene: -; CDR3nt: TGCGCCAGCAGCTGGCAGGACCAAGAGACCCAGTACTTC; CDR3aa: CASSWQDQETQYF
j_gene: TRBJ2-4; abundance: many; v_gene: TRBV29-1; d_gene: -; CDR3nt: TGCAGCGTTGAAGACGGGTTCAAAAACATTCAGTACTTC; CDR3aa: CSVEDGFKNIQYF
j_gene: TRBJ2-3; abundance: many; v_gene: TRBV7-2; d_gene: -; CDR3nt: TGTGCCAGCAGGTCCGGGACGGTAAGCACAGATACGCAGTATTTT; CDR3aa: CASRSGTVSTDTQYF
j_gene: TRBJ2-5; abundance: many; v_gene: TRBV7-2; d_gene: -; CDR3nt: TGTGCCAGCAGCTGGGGTGGGGGGGCAGAGACCCAGTACTTC; CDR3aa: CASSWGGGAETQYF
j_gene: TRBJ2-2; abundance: many; v_gene: TRBV27; d_gene: TRBD1; CDR3nt: TGTGCCAGCAGTCTTTGGGGGACAGGGAACACCGGGGAGCTGTTTTTT; CDR3aa: CASSLWGTGNTGELFF
j_gene: TRBJ2-1; abundance: many; v_gene: TRBV5-1; d_gene: TRBD1; CDR3nt: TGCGCCAGCAGCCCGGGACAGACCTACAATGAGCAGTTCTTC; CDR3aa: CASSPGQTYNEQFF
j_gene: TRBJ2-1; abundance: many; v_gene: TRBV9; d_gene: TRBD2; CDR3nt: TGTGCCAGCAGCGTAGGACCGGGAGGCGGCTCCTACAATGAGCAGTTCTTC; CDR3aa: CASSVGPGGGSYNEQFF
j_gene: TRBJ2-7; abundance: many; v_gene: TRBV5-1; d_gene: -; CDR3nt: TGCGCCAGCAGAGCAGGGTCGGTCTCCGAGCAGTACTTC; CDR3aa: CASRAGSVSEQYF
j_gene: TRBJ1-1; abundance: once; v_gene: TRBV29-1; d_gene: TRBD1; CDR3nt: TGCAGCGTCCAGAGACAGGGGATGAACACTGAAGCTTTCTTT; CDR3aa: CSVQRQGMNTEAFF
j_gene: TRBJ1-4; abundance: many; v_gene: TRBV12-3/TRBV12-4; d_gene: -; CDR3nt: TGTGCCAGCAGTTTAGCGCCCGGGGGAACTAATGAAAAACTGTTTTTT; CDR3aa: CASSLAPGGTNEKLFF
j_gene: TRBJ1-2; abundance: many; v_gene: TRBV10-3; d_gene: -; CDR3nt: TGTGCCATCAGTCCCCAGGGAGCTGATGGCTACACCTTC; CDR3aa: CAISPQGADGYTF
j_gene: TRBJ2-1; abundance: many; v_gene: TRBV6-2/TRBV6-3; d_gene: -; CDR3nt: TGTGCCAGCAGTTACCGGGACCCAGGCTCCTACAATGAGCAGTTCTTC; CDR3aa: CASSYRDPGSYNEQFF
j_gene: TRBJ2-7; abundance: many; v_gene: TRBV4-3; d_gene: TRBD1; CDR3nt: TGCGCCAGCAGCCAAGTATGGACAGGGGGCTACGAGCAGTACTTC; CDR3aa: CASSQVWTGGYEQYF
j_gene: TRBJ2-7; abundance: -; v_gene: TRBV5-4; d_gene: -; CDR3nt: TGTGCCAGCAGCTCCCAGGGCGTCTACGAGCAGTACTTC; CDR3aa: CASSSQGVYEQYF
j_gene: TRBJ2-3; abundance: many; v_gene: TRBV20-1; d_gene: TRBD2; CDR3nt: TGCAGTGCTAGAAGAACTAGCGGGGGGGCCGATACGCAGTATTTT; CDR3aa: CSARRTSGGADTQYF